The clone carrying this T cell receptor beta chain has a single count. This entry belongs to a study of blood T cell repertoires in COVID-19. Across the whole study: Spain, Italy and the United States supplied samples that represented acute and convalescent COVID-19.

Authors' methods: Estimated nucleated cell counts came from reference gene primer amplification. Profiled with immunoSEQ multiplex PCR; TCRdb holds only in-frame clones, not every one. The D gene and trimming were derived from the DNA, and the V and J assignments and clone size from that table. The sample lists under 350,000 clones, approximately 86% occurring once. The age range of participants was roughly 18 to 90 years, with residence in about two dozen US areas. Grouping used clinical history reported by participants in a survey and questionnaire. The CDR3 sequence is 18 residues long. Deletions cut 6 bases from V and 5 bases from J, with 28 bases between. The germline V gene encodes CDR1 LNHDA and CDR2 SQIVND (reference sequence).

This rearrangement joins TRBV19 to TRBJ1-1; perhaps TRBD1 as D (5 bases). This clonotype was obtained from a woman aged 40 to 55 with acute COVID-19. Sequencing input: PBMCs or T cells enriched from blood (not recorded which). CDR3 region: CASSVNPIGDSWKTEAFF. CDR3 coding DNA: TGTGCCAGTAGCGTTAACCCCATCGGAGACAGCTGGAAAACTGAAGCTTTCTTT.